One and the same sample provided the 8 T cell receptor beta chains below, sequenced in a study of T cell changes during pregnancy in multiple sclerosis. Libraries were prepared by immunoSEQ multiplex PCR; TCRdb keeps only in-frame clonotypes and omits some of them. Of about 68,000 clones listed, roughly 92% are singletons. Material: peripheral blood, obtained after pregnancy. These receptors were obtained from a female donor in good health, enrolled as a control in a pregnancy study.

The genes are TRBV25-1 and TRBJ2-7; 10 positions match TRBD1. V shed 5 bases and J 3 bases; nucleotides not matched to a gene: 7. The V gene's germline CDR1 is MGHDK and CDR2 SYGVNS. This CDR3 region has 15 residues. The CDR3 reads CASSNPGQGNYEQYF. For the CDR3, the DNA is TGTGCCAGCAGTAATCCGGGACAGGGGAACTACGAGCAGTACTTC.

The CDR3 sequence: CASSPGTEQYF. The CDR3 nucleotides read TGTGCCAGCAGTCCCGGGACAGAGCAGTACTTC. The chain uses TRBV28 and TRBJ2-7; a possible D gene is TRBD1 (6 bases). V lost 5 bases, J lost 7 bases, and 9 bases lay in between. There are 11 residues in the CDR3. CDR1 is MDHEN and CDR2 is SYDVKM in the germline V gene.

This clone was detected a few times. The chain joins TRBV19 to TRBJ2-7; the match to TRBD1 covers 8 bases. The CDR3 spans 15 residues. V lost 3 bases and J lost 4; bases outside the gene matches: 8. CDR1 is LNHDA and CDR2 is SQIVND in the germline V gene (reference sequence). CDR3 sequence (DNA): TGTGCCAGTAGTATCCGGGGACAGGTGCAATACGAGCAGTACTTC. Its translation: CASSIRGQVQYEQYF.

The rearrangement links TRBV30 to TRBJ1-5, with D uncertain. CDR3 size: 15 residues. CDR1 GTSNPN and CDR2 SVGIG come from the germline V gene (reference sequence). The V and J ends lost 2 bases and 0 bases respectively, with 11 bases between them. In DNA form, the CDR3 reads TGTGCCTGGAGTTCCCGGGATTATAGCAATCAGCCCCAGCATTTT. Protein sequence: CAWSSRDYSNQPQHF.

This sequence joins TRBV6-1 and TRBJ2-1; 7 positions agree with TRBD1. This CDR3 spans 16 amino acids. V shed 1 base, J shed 10 bases, and the junction held 13 bases outside the gene matches. Germline CDR1 MNHNS, CDR2 SASEGT. The CDR3 DNA follows: TGTGCCAGCAGTGAAGATATGAGACAGGGAAACCGGGAGCAGTTCTTC. It translates to CASSEDMRQGNREQFF.

This chain joins TRBV5-1 and TRBJ1-6; D might be TRBD1 (5 bases). Germline CDR1 SGHRS, CDR2 YFSETQ. There are 15 residues in the CDR3. Trimming removed 0 bases from V and 5 bases from J, with 9 bases in between. CDR3 nucleotides: TGCGCCAGCAGCTTGGGGGGCAGTAATAATTCACCCCTCCACTTT. It specifies CASSLGGSNNSPLHF.

This sequence joins TRBV6-5 and TRBJ1-1, with 7 bases fitting TRBD1. The CDR3 runs to 11 residues. V was clipped by 8 bases and J by 7 bases; unmatched bases: 4. From germline, CDR1 is MNHEY and CDR2 SVGAGI. In DNA form, the CDR3 reads TGTGCCAGCCGGACAGGCGTTGAAGCTTTCTTT. The encoded protein is CASRTGVEAFF.

A single count supports this clone. This chain connects TRBV6-1 to TRBJ1-2, with TRBD1 identical over 9 bases. The CDR3 totals 18 residues. V lost 2 bases and J lost 7; bases outside the gene matches: 17. From germline, CDR1 is MNHNS and CDR2 SASEGT. The CDR3 protein is CASSEPNYWTGEGGGYTF. Here the CDR3 DNA reads TGTGCCAGCAGTGAACCTAACTATTGGACAGGGGAAGGGGGTGGCTACACCTTC.